The next 12 T cell receptor beta chains were all read from a single sample in a study of vaccination and CD4 T cells after COVID-19. Treatment denoted: approximately 9-day PBMC culture with coronavirus spike peptide pools or control peptides (ViraFEST assay). Sequencing of cultured CD4+ T cell DNA used the Oncomine TCR Beta short-read assay. TCRdb processed the PCR reads anew with MiXCR; each CDR3 protein has one entry. The sample holds 15,000 or so distinct CDR3 sequences, approximately 50% seen once. Their antigen targets remain unknown. The sample consisted of cultured CD4+ T cells from blood, taken after SARS-CoV-2 vaccination. These receptors all stem from a human donor with COVID-19.

This chain uses TRBV7-3 with TRBJ1-2; possible D gene TRBD1, 5 bases. Germline values: CDR1 SGHTA, CDR2 FQGTGA. V lost 5 bases to trimming and J lost 1 base, with 8 bases between them. The CDR3 is 13 residues long. The CDR3 sequence: CASSKGLNYGYTF. The DNA of the CDR3 is TGTGCCAGCAGCAAGGGACTTAACTATGGCTACACCTTC.

This clonotype has only a few counts. The chain links TRBV6-1 to TRBJ2-2, with TRBD2 as a possible D gene (5 bases). The CDR3 runs 14 residues. Trimming pared 5 bases from V and 8 bases from J, leaving 15 bases between. Germline V gene data show CDR1 as MNHNS and CDR2 as SASEGT. CDR3 residues: CASSTGLVAGELFF. The CDR3 bases are TGTGCCAGCAGTACGGGGTTGGTAGCGGGGGAGCTGTTTTTT.

The chain couples TRBV11-2 to TRBJ1-1; the D is unclear. This CDR3 is 14 amino acids long. V was cut by 1 base and J by 1 base, with 7 bases left in between. Germline V lookup: CDR1 SGHAT, CDR2 FQNNGV. Here the CDR3 reads CASSLGVRNTEAFF. In DNA, the CDR3 is TGTGCCAGCAGCTTAGGTGTCCGGAACACTGAAGCTTTCTTT.

V and J are TRBV6-1 and TRBJ1-1; D may be TRBD1 (6 bases). The V end lost 5 bases, the J end lost 11 bases, and 18 bases lay between the germline ends. CDR3 length: 13 residues. Germline V gene data show CDR1 as MNHNS and CDR2 as SASEGT. As DNA, the CDR3 is TGTGCCAGCAGTAAAGGACAGATTTTAGATGCTTTCTTT. Translating it yields CASSKGQILDAFF.

The V gene is TRBV28, the J gene TRBJ2-7, with a possible D match to TRBD1 (5 bases). Germline CDR1 MDHEN, CDR2 SYDVKM. Trimming pared 9 bases from V and 4 bases from J, leaving 10 bases between. There are 11 residues in the CDR3. DNA for the CDR3: TGTGCCAGAAAGGGGTTGTACGAGCAGTACTTC. It specifies CARKGLYEQYF.

The CDR3 DNA reads as TGTGCCAGCAGTACCGACAGGGGAAGCCAATTGAACTATGGCTACACCTTC. As protein: CASSTDRGSQLNYGYTF. The chain employs TRBV27 and TRBJ1-2; 8 bases match TRBD1. J was trimmed by 2 bases and V by 5 bases; bases with no gene match: 13. The CDR3 extends over 17 amino acids. CDR1 is MNHEY and CDR2 is SMNVEV in the germline V gene (reference sequence).

The count of this clonotype is one. The chain employs TRBV2 and TRBJ2-3; D is possibly TRBD2 (7 bases). V lost 6 bases and J 0 bases, leaving 19 bases between the germline ends. The CDR3 runs 17 residues. Per germline, CDR1 SNHLY and CDR2 FYNNEI. CDR3 nucleotide sequence: TGTGCCAGCAGGGGAGGGGGGAGGTCAGAAAGCACAGATACGCAGTATTTT. This encodes CASRGGGRSESTDTQYF.

V usage is TRBV7-2 and J usage is TRBJ1-2; perhaps TRBD1 as D (6 bases). The CDR3 is 13 residues long. Germline assignment: CDR1 SGHTA and CDR2 FQGNSA. Trimming pared 2 bases from V and 7 bases from J, leaving 11 bases between. The CDR3: CASSLSGVGGYTF. CDR3 sequence (DNA): TGTGCCAGCAGCTTATCAGGGGTTGGTGGCTACACCTTC.

This clonotype was seen more than once but under ten times. The V call is TRBV27, the J call TRBJ1-6; D might be TRBD1 (6 bases). CDR1 and CDR2 (germline): MNHEY, SMNVEV (reference sequence). Trimming shortened V by 7 bases and J by 7 bases, and 17 bases separated the two germline ends. CDR3 length: 15 amino acids. The CDR3 nucleotides are TGTGCCAGCACATTTAGGGGGTTAGTCAATTCACCCCTCCACTTT. It encodes CASTFRGLVNSPLHF.

The table lists this clonotype with a count of one. V and J are TRBV7-2 and TRBJ1-2; D remains ambiguous. V was shortened by 1 base and J by 0 bases, with 12 bases between the two germline ends. The CDR3 extends over 16 amino acids. CDR1 is SGHTA, CDR2 FQGNSA, per germline. DNA of the CDR3: TGTGCCAGCAGCTTAGTCTCGGCCGGATCTAACTATGGCTACACCTTC. Translated: CASSLVSAGSNYGYTF.

The rearrangement uses TRBV4-1 and TRBJ2-7, with 9 bases fitting TRBD1. The CDR3 has 15 amino acids. Trimming removed 0 bases from V and 4 bases from J; junction bases left unmatched: 4. Per the germline V gene, CDR1 is MGHRA and CDR2 is YSYEKL. The CDR3 sequence is CASSQEGQGRYEQYF. Written as DNA, the CDR3 is TGCGCCAGCAGCCAAGAAGGACAGGGGCGTTACGAGCAGTACTTC.

This clonotype has just a few counts. The rearrangement links TRBV2 to TRBJ1-6; 7 bases fit TRBD1. V gave up 6 bases and J gave up 7 bases; unmatched junction bases: 6. This CDR3 has 14 amino acids. Germline V gives CDR1 SNHLY, CDR2 FYNNEI. This CDR3 reads CASRDRRTNSPLHF. DNA for the CDR3: TGTGCCAGCAGGGACAGGAGAACGAATTCACCCCTCCACTTT.